The present TCR beta chain was sequenced within a study of sequential checkpoint blockade in melanoma. About the study: Under 95 pretreatment tumor DNA samples were TCRβ immunosequenced.

Worth noting for this clone: Its antigen is unidentified.

The CDR3 totals 17 residues. Trimming took off 0 bases at V and 3 bases at J, with 17 bases between the two ends. The germline gives CDR1 SGHRS, CDR2 YFSETQ. Measured with immunoSEQ multiplex PCR; TCRdb has only the in-frame clones, and not every one. The sample lists roughly 940 clones, 15% to 20% occurring once. General observations from the study: Response in arm A was associated with pretreatment TIL clonality.

Indicated treatment: randomized to nivolumab then ipilimumab (arm A) or the reverse (arm B). The material was tumor tissue (inferred from file names), obtained from a patient given nivolumab and ipilimumab in sequence. This clonotype originated in a human donor with melanoma. The J gene is TRBJ2-3, the V gene TRBV5-1; no firm D call. This CDR3 reads CASSLDAKSAQTDTQYF. In nucleotides, the CDR3 is TGCGCCAGCAGCTTGGATGCGAAATCGGCACAGACAGATACGCAGTATTTT.